Listed here are 32 T cell receptor beta chains from one sample, sequenced in a study of T cell clonality in common variable immunodeficiency. Assay: immunoSEQ multiplex PCR; the TCRdb copy retains only in-frame clones and omits some. Captured here are tens of thousands of clones, none seen once; the top ten comprise more than 9%. Material for sequencing was peripheral blood mononuclear cells. These receptors all stem from a person aged 18 to 70 in good health.

As regards this clone: The read terminates 3 residues ahead of where the CDR3 ends, so the germline J gene completes it. The chain employs TRBV5-1 and TRBJ2-5; D unclear. Germline CDR1 and CDR2: SGHRS and YFSETQ. The V gene lost 7 bases and the J gene lost 1 base, with 8 bases spanning the gap. The CDR3 loop spans 12 amino acids. The sequenced CDR3 bases are TGCGCCAGCTCGAAGGTCCAAGAGACC. Translation: CASSKVQET. The whole CDR3 protein is CASSKVQETQYF.

This clone was counted many times. The CDR3 DNA, read in part, is TGTGCCTGGAGTATTGGACAGGGGCATCAGCCC. It codes for CAWSIGQGHQP. The full CDR3 reads CAWSIGQGHQPQHF. The gene calls are TRBV30 and TRBJ1-5; 9 bases agree with TRBD1. Sequencing ends 3 residues short of the CDR3 end; the germline J gene provides the rest. The CDR3 is 14 residues long. Germline V CDR1 and CDR2: GTSNPN, SVGIG (reference sequence). The trim removed 2 bases at V and 5 bases at J, leaving 4 bases unmatched.

This clone was observed at least ten times. CDR3 in amino acids: CASSTWTSKTQYF. The part of the CDR3 DNA that was read is TGTGCCAGCAGCACTTGGACTAGTAAGACC. J is TRBJ2-5 and V is TRBV6-2 or TRBV6-3; 7 bases agree with TRBD2. The sequence runs out 3 residues before the end of the CDR3; the remainder is reconstructed from the germline J gene. This CDR3 contains 13 residues. The J segment lost 6 bases and the V segment lost 6 bases, leaving 7 bases of the junction unmatched. CDR1 is MNHEY, CDR2 SVGEGT, per germline.

This clone was seen many times. The covered CDR3 bases are TGTGCCAGCAGTCTAGGTACGGGTAGCGGC. Translating gives CASSLGTGSG. The entire CDR3 protein is CASSLGTGSGYTF. The rearrangement links TRBV7-3 to TRBJ1-2; no clear D gene. The CDR3 goes on 3 residues after the read ends, and that part is filled in from the germline J gene. The germline gives CDR1 SGHTA, CDR2 FQGTGA. The CDR3 is 13 residues long.

This clone was seen repeatedly, ten times or more. The read terminates 3 residues before the CDR3 end, so the remaining end is supplied by the germline J gene. The V call is TRBV20-1, the J call TRBJ1-5; 9 nucleotides agree with TRBD1. The CDR3 extends over 16 amino acids. Germline lookup yields CDR1 DFQATT and CDR2 SNEGSKA (reference sequence). V trimming: 3 bases; J trimming: 1 base; junction bases outside the gene matches: 7. This chain's CDR3 is CSASQTGGVSNQPQHF. CDR3 DNA, as far as it was read: TGCAGTGCTAGCCAGACAGGGGGAGTGAGCAATCAGCCC.

By its share, this clone is medium-sized (0.01 to 0.1%). Coverage ceases 3 residues before the CDR3 finishes, and the germline J gene fills in the end. The chain has TRBV6-4 and TRBJ2-1, with a weak D call TRBD2 (6 bases). The germline V gene has CDR1 MRHNA and CDR2 SNTAGT. The CDR3 sequence is 15 residues long. The V end lost 2 bases, the J end lost 9 bases, and 17 bases lay between the germline ends. The CDR3 bases that were read are TGTGCCAGCAGTGACAACGCAGACATGGGGGGTGAG. Translating gives CASSDNADMGGE. The whole CDR3 sequence reads CASSDNADMGGEQFF.

Many counts were recorded for this clone. The CDR3 end falls 3 residues outside the read, so it is completed with the germline J gene. The genes are TRBV6-1 and TRBJ2-3; D remains ambiguous. The germline V gene encodes CDR1 MNHNS and CDR2 SASEGT. The CDR3 has 16 residues. V lost 2 bases to trimming and J lost 1 base, with 13 bases between them. Here the CDR3 reads CASSERPGWGTDTQYF. The covered CDR3 bases are TGTGCCAGCAGTGAACGTCCCGGGTGGGGCACAGATACG.

This clone showed up many times. The read gets to within 3 residues of the CDR3 end, and the germline J gene fills in the rest. The chain links TRBV6-2 or TRBV6-3 to TRBJ2-7; the match to TRBD1 covers 8 bases. Trimming cost V 4 bases and J 3 bases; bases outside gene matches: 11. Germline V lookup: CDR1 MNHEY, CDR2 SVGEGT. The CDR3 extends over 16 amino acids. The CDR3 loop reads CASSSISAGGSYEQYF. Partial CDR3 DNA: TGTGCCAGCAGTTCAATATCCGCAGGGGGCAGCTACGAG.

This clone was seen many times. The observed sequence ends 3 residues before the CDR3 terminus, with the missing tail filled in from the germline J gene. This chain joins TRBV5-1 and TRBJ2-1; TRBD2 aligns across 8 bases. The J segment lost 7 bases and the V segment lost 2 bases, leaving 5 bases of the junction unmatched. CDR1 is SGHRS, CDR2 YFSETQ, per germline. This CDR3 has 14 amino acids. The part of the CDR3 DNA that was read is TGCGCCAGCAGCTTAAGCGGGAGAGGTAATGAG. It encodes CASSLSGRGNE. The full CDR3 protein reads CASSLSGRGNEQFF.

This clone was counted many times. The sequenced fragment ends 3 residues before the CDR3 boundary, so the rest is inferred from the germline J gene. The chain is built from TRBV7-2 and TRBJ2-2, with a weak D call TRBD1 (5 bases). The V and J ends lost 1 base and 5 bases respectively, with 11 bases between them. Per germline, CDR1 SGHTA and CDR2 FQGNSA. This CDR3 has 15 residues. CDR3 DNA (partial): TGTGCCAGCAGCTTAGGGGGTTACAGGACCGGGGAG. Translating it yields CASSLGGYRTGE. The whole CDR3 sequence reads CASSLGGYRTGELFF.

This clone was seen at least ten times. The CDR3 end lies 3 residues beyond the end of the read and is filled in from the germline J gene. This chain joins TRBV7-6 and TRBJ1-2, with TRBD1 identical over 10 bases. V shed 8 bases, J shed 3 bases, and the junction held 6 bases outside the gene matches. Per the germline V gene, CDR1 is SGHVS and CDR2 is FNYEAQ. The CDR3 is 14 residues long. The CDR3 here is CASPPGTGDYGYTF. The DNA read from the CDR3 is TGTGCCAGCCCTCCCGGGACAGGGGACTATGGC.

This clone was recorded many times. The read ends 3 residues early relative to the CDR3; the germline J gene fills the gap. V usage is TRBV18 and J usage is TRBJ1-2; weak D call: TRBD1 (6 bases). The V gene lost 6 bases and the J gene lost 2 bases, with 13 bases spanning the gap. The CDR3 extends over 14 amino acids. In germline, CDR1 is KGHSH, CDR2 LQKENI. CDR3 bases read: TGTGCCAGCTCCCCGAACAGGGAAAACTATGGC. Protein sequence: CASSPNRENYG. The full-length CDR3 reads as CASSPNRENYGYTF.

This clone occurred many times. The read ends 3 residues early relative to the CDR3; the germline J gene fills the gap. J is TRBJ2-2 and V is TRBV5-4; a weak D match, TRBD2 (6 bases). V dropped 0 bases and J dropped 4 bases, with 10 bases sitting between them. From germline, CDR1 is SGHNT and CDR2 YYREEE (reference sequence). The CDR3 sequence is 15 residues long. CDR3 DNA (partial): TGTGCCAGCAGCTTGGGAGTAGCGGCCACCGGGGAG. It specifies CASSLGVAATGE. The whole CDR3 protein reads CASSLGVAATGELFF. Full variable domain (rest looked up from reference TRBV5-4 and TRBJ2-2): ETGVTQSPTHLIKTRGQQVTLRCSSQSGHNTVSWYQQALGQGPQFIFQYYREEENGRGNFPPRFSGLQFPNYSSELNVNALELDDSALYLCASSLGVAATGELFFGEGSRLTVL.

This clone was seen many times. Sequence at one end of the junction differs from germline and may be a read error. The CDR3 goes on 3 residues after the read ends, and that part is filled in from the germline J gene. In the same sample, other DNA sequences code for this CDR3. The gene calls are TRBV6-1 and TRBJ1-2; 7 bases are a match to TRBD1. The CDR3 runs 15 residues. Germline values: CDR1 MNHNS, CDR2 SASEGT. The CDR3 protein is CASSGTAQANYGYTF. CDR3 DNA (partial): TGTGCTAGCAGTGGGACAGCGCAGGCTAACTATGGC.

This clone occurred many times. The CDR3: CSARISDRNNEQFF. The sequenced CDR3 bases are TGCAGTGCTAGAATCTCGGACAGAAACAATGAG. The chain joins TRBV20-1 to TRBJ2-1; D is possibly TRBD1 (6 bases). The CDR3 end falls 3 residues outside the read, so it is completed with the germline J gene. Trimming took 2 bases from V and 5 from J, leaving 13 bases between them. Germline values: CDR1 DFQATT, CDR2 SNEGSKA (reference sequence). This CDR3 region has 14 residues.

This clone was counted at least ten times. The read is 3 residues too short to cover the CDR3 end, so that end is filled in from the germline J gene. The V gene is TRBV29-1, the J gene TRBJ2-1; perhaps TRBD2 as D (5 bases). Trimming left V 7 bases short and J 0 bases short, with 16 bases between. CDR1 and CDR2 from the germline V gene are SQVTM and ANQGSEA. The CDR3 has 15 amino acids. The CDR3 loop reads CSAMFGESSYNEQFF. The CDR3 bases that were read are TGCAGCGCCATGTTCGGGGAGAGCTCCTACAATGAG.

This clone was recorded at least ten times. At one end, the junction sequence differs from germline, possibly due to a read error. The sequenced fragment ends 3 residues before the CDR3 boundary, so the rest is inferred from the germline J gene. The chain has TRBV7-7 and TRBJ2-1; 7 bases align to TRBD2. CDR3 length: 16 residues. Germline assignment: CDR1 SSHAT and CDR2 FNYEAQ (reference sequence). Incomplete CDR3 DNA: TGTGCTAGCAGCTTGGGCGGGAGCTTATTGGCCGATGAG. Protein product: CASSLGGSLLADE. The whole CDR3 sequence reads CASSLGGSLLADEQFF.

This clone was counted ten times or more. The sequence runs out 3 residues before the end of the CDR3; the remainder is reconstructed from the germline J gene. The chain combines TRBV13 with TRBJ2-7, with 11 bases matching TRBD2. Germline V gene data show CDR1 as PRHDT and CDR2 as FYEKMQ (reference sequence). V lost 5 bases to trimming and J lost 2 bases; unmatched junction nucleotides: 5. The CDR3 runs 15 residues. The DNA read from the CDR3 is TGTGCCAGCAGCGGGGGACTAGCGGAACCCTACGAG. It translates to CASSGGLAEPYE. The CDR3, in full, reads CASSGGLAEPYEQYF.

There are a few counts of this clone. A junction boundary mismatches the germline segment, possibly from a read error. The read is 3 residues too short to cover the CDR3 end, so that end is filled in from the germline J gene. The chain carries TRBV20-1 and TRBJ2-7, with D perhaps matching TRBD2 (5 bases). Germline V gene lookup returns CDR1 DFQATT and CDR2 SNEGSKA (reference sequence). The length of the CDR3 is 13 residues. Partial CDR3 DNA: TGCAGTTCTAGTGAAGGACTGGCCTACGAG. It yields the protein CSSSEGLAYE. The full CDR3 reads CSSSEGLAYEQYF.

This clone was picked up many times. One end of the junction does not line up with germline, which may come from a read error. The chain's CDR3 is CASSHGMTGVRDTQYF. The covered CDR3 bases are TGCGCCAGCAGCCACGGCATGACAGGGGTCCGGGATACG. V usage is TRBV4-2 and J usage is TRBJ2-3; 8 positions match TRBD1. The read terminates 3 residues before the CDR3 end, so the remaining end is supplied by the germline J gene. The germline V gene has CDR1 LGHNA and CDR2 YNFKEQ. The CDR3 spans 16 residues.

This clone has a count of ten or more. The CDR3 end lies 3 residues beyond the end of the read and is filled in from the germline J gene. The chain couples TRBV7-9 to TRBJ1-2, with TRBD1 as a possible D gene (6 bases). The germline V gene encodes CDR1 SEHNR and CDR2 FQNEAQ (reference sequence). Trimming cost V 1 base and J 3 bases, with 12 bases left between them. The CDR3 consists of 15 residues. The sequenced CDR3 bases are TGTGCCAGCAGCTTAGGAGCGTCAGGGGACTATGGC. It specifies CASSLGASGDYG. The CDR3 as a whole reads CASSLGASGDYGYTF.

This clone was detected ten times or more. Read data end 3 residues before the CDR3 end; the end is taken from the germline J gene. This chain joins TRBV19 and TRBJ1-2; TRBD1 matches 11 bases. The CDR3 is made up of 14 amino acids. The ends lost 9 bases at V and 4 bases at J; junction bases unmatched: 7. Germline-derived CDR1 and CDR2 are LNHDA and SQIVND (reference sequence). The CDR3 loop is CASRTGGAVYGYTF. CDR3 bases read: TGTGCCAGCCGGACAGGGGGCGCGGTCTATGGC.

This clone appeared a few times. The CDR3 is CASSGLPTDTQYF. The part of the CDR3 DNA that was read is TGTGCCAGCAGCGGACTACCCACAGATACG. V and J are TRBV2 and TRBJ2-3; tentative D call: TRBD2 (6 bases). Coverage ceases 3 residues before the CDR3 finishes, and the germline J gene fills in the end. There are 13 residues in the CDR3. With 6 bases removed from V and 2 bases from J, the gap between germline ends came to 9 bases. Germline lookup yields CDR1 SNHLY and CDR2 FYNNEI.

The table lists this clone with many counts. The observed sequence ends 3 residues before the CDR3 terminus, with the missing tail filled in from the germline J gene. The rearrangement uses TRBV7-9 and TRBJ2-1, with D tentatively TRBD1 (7 bases). Deletions cut 3 bases from V and 6 bases from J, with 9 bases between. The CDR3 totals 13 residues. Germline-derived CDR1 and CDR2 are SEHNR and FQNEAQ (reference sequence). The CDR3 here is CASSFQGGNEQFF. CDR3 DNA (partial): TGTGCCAGCAGCTTCCAGGGGGGCAATGAG. The full variable domain, its missing parts supplied by reference TRBV7-9 and TRBJ2-1, is DTGVSQNPRHKITKRGQNVTFRCDPISEHNRLYWYRQTLGQGPEFLTYFQNEAQLEKSRLLSDRFSAERPKGSFSTLEIQRTEQGDSAMYLCASSFQGGNEQFFGPGTRLTVL.

The sample holds many counts of this clone. The read terminates 3 residues before the CDR3 end, so the remaining end is supplied by the germline J gene. V is TRBV30 and J is TRBJ1-1; no firm D call. Germline CDR1 reads GTSNPN; CDR2 reads SVGIG (reference sequence). This CDR3 has 13 residues. V lost 2 bases and J lost 4, with 11 bases in between. Partial CDR3 DNA: TGTGCCTGGAGTAGGCCGAGGCCCACTGAA. As protein: CAWSRPRPTE. From start to end, the CDR3 is CAWSRPRPTEAFF. Variable domain in full (rest from reference TRBV30 and TRBJ1-1): SQTIHQWPATLVQPVGSPLSLECTVEGTSNPNLYWYRQAAGRGLQLLFYSVGIGQISSEVPQNLSASRPQDRQFILSSKKLLLSDSGFYLCAWSRPRPTEAFFGQGTRLTVV.

This clone was recorded a few times. The CDR3 end is not reached by the read, which stops 3 residues before it; the germline J gene fills it in. The chain couples TRBV18 to TRBJ2-7; possible D gene TRBD2, 5 bases. CDR3 length: 17 residues. With 0 bases removed from V and 2 bases from J, the gap between germline ends came to 17 bases. Germline loops: CDR1 KGHSH, CDR2 LQKENI. The CDR3 loop reads CASSPPPRGTGTYEQYF. The sequenced part of the CDR3 DNA is TGTGCCAGCTCACCACCCCCCCGGGGTACGGGGACCTACGAG.

This clone came up many times. CDR3 residues: CASSLRTGGGYTF. The CDR3 DNA, read in part, is TGTGCCAGCAGCTTACGTACAGGGGGAGGC. This chain joins TRBV7-9 and TRBJ1-2; 8 bases agree with TRBD1. The read terminates 3 residues before the CDR3 end, so the remaining end is supplied by the germline J gene. Germline V gives CDR1 SEHNR, CDR2 FQNEAQ (reference sequence). The CDR3 extends over 13 amino acids.

There are many counts of this clone. The sequence runs out 3 residues before the end of the CDR3; the remainder is reconstructed from the germline J gene. The chain has TRBV18 and TRBJ1-2; D gene uncertain. Between the trimmed V and J ends, which lost 1 base and 0 bases, there was a span of 15 bases. Germline-derived CDR1 and CDR2 are KGHSH and LQKENI. The CDR3 contains 17 residues. The covered CDR3 bases are TGTGCCAGCTCACCACTCAGGACGGAGACTACTAACTATGGC. This gives the protein CASSPLRTETTNYG. The CDR3, in full, reads CASSPLRTETTNYGYTF.

This clone was recorded many times. The read terminates 3 residues ahead of where the CDR3 ends, so the germline J gene completes it. The chain combines TRBV5-1 with TRBJ1-2, with D possibly TRBD1 on 6 matching bases. There are 15 residues in the CDR3. Germline V gene lookup returns CDR1 SGHRS and CDR2 YFSETQ. The CDR3 sequence: CASSLRFRGRGGYTF. CDR3 DNA (partial): TGCGCCAGCAGCCTACGGTTCAGGGGAAGGGGGGGC.

In this sample, this clone turned up many times. Read coverage stops 3 residues before the CDR3 terminus; the germline J gene supplies the remainder. The gene calls are TRBV5-5 and TRBJ2-7; D uncertain. The V gene lost 4 bases and the J gene lost 2 bases, with 16 bases spanning the gap. Germline values: CDR1 SGHKS, CDR2 YYEKEE (reference sequence). CDR3 size: 15 residues. The CDR3 bases that were read are TGTGCCAGCAGCCCCATTGGCGGAATTACCTACGAG. Protein sequence: CASSPIGGITYE. The complete CDR3 sequence is CASSPIGGITYEQYF.

There are many counts of this clone. The read comes to an end 3 residues before the CDR3 does, leaving the germline J gene to fill in the end. The chain couples TRBV20-1 to TRBJ2-1; 13 bases agree with TRBD2. The CDR3 runs to 15 residues. Germline lookup yields CDR1 DFQATT and CDR2 SNEGSKA (reference sequence). The CDR3 is CGGTSGASSYNEQFF. Partial CDR3 DNA: TGCGGCGGGACTAGCGGGGCGAGCTCCTACAATGAG.

This clone appeared many times. The read ends 3 residues before the CDR3 terminus; that terminus is restored from the germline J gene. The rearrangement links TRBV19 to TRBJ1-5, with TRBD1 as a possible D gene (5 bases). V gave up 3 bases and J gave up 0 bases, with 18 bases separating them. The CDR3 contains 18 residues. The V gene's germline CDR1 is LNHDA and CDR2 SQIVND (reference sequence). The part of the CDR3 DNA that was read is TGTGCCAGTAGTATTAGGGGACTTGGGGGATATAGCAATCAGCCC. The encoded protein is CASSIRGLGGYSNQP. The entire CDR3 sequence reads CASSIRGLGGYSNQPQHF.